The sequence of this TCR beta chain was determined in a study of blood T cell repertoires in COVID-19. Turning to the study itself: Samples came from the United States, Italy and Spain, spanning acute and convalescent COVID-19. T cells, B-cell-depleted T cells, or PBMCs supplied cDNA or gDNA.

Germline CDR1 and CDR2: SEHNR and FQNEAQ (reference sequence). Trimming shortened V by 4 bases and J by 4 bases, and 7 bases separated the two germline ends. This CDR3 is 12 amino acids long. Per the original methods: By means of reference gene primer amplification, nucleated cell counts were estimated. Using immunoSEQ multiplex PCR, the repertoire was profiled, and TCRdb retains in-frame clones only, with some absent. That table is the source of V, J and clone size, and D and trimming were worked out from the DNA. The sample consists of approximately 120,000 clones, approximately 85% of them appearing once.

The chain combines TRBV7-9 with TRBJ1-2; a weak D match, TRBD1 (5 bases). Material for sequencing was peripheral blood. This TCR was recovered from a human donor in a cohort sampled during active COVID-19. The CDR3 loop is CASSSGGYGYTF. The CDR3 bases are TGTGCCAGCAGCTCGGGGGGCTATGGCTACACCTTC.